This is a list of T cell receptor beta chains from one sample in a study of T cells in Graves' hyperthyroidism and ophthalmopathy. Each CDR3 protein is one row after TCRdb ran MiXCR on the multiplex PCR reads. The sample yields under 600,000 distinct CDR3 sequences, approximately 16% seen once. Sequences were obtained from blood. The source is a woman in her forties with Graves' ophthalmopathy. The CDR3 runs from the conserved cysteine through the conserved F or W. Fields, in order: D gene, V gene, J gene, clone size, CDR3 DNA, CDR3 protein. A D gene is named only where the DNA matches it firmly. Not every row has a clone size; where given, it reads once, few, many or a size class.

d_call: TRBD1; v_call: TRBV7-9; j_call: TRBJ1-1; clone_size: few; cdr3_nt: TGTGCCAGCAGCCCGACAGGGGCGCCTGAAGCTTTCTTT; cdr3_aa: CASSPTGAPEAFF
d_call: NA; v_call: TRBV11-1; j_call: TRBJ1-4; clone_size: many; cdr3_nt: TGTGCCAGCAGCTTACGTACTGGACAAGGGAGGAATGAAAAACTGTTTTTT; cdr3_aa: CASSLRTGQGRNEKLFF
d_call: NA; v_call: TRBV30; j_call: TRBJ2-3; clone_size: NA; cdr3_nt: TGTGCCTGGAGTGTAAATGGGGGGGATACGCAGTATTTT; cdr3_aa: CAWSVNGGDTQYF
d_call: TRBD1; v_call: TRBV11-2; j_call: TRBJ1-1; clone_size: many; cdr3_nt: TGTGCCAGCAGCTCAGGGGGCGGGACACTTAGGGGCACTGAAGCTTTCTTT; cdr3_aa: CASSSGGGTLRGTEAFF
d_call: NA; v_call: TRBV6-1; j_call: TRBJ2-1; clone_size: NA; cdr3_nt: TGTGCCAGCAGTGAAGGGAGATTGACGGGTGAGCAGTTCTTC; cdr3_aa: CASSEGRLTGEQFF
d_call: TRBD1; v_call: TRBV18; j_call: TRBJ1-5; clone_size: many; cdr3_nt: TGTGCCAGCTCACCGACAGGGGTGGGTCAGCCCCAGCATTTT; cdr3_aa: CASSPTGVGQPQHF
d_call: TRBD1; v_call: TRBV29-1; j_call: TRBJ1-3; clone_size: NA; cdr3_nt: TGCAGCGTTGAAGATCCAAAGAACAGGGGGTCGAACTCTGGAAACACCATATATTTT; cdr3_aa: CSVEDPKNRGSNSGNTIYF
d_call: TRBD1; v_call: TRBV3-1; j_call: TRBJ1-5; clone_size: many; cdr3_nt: TGTGCCAGCAGCGACGGGACAGGGCATCAGCCCCAGCATTTT; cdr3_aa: CASSDGTGHQPQHF
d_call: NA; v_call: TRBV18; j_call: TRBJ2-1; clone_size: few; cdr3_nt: TGTGCCAGCTCATTGTCTAGCGTACAGAGCTCCTACAATGAGCAGTTCTTC; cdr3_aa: CASSLSSVQSSYNEQFF
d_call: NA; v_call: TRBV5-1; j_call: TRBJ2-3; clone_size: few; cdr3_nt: TGCGCCAGCAGCTTGGGGCCCCTAGCTAGATCGGATACGCAGTATTTT; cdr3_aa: CASSLGPLARSDTQYF
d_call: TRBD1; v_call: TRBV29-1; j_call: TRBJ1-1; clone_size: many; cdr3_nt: TGCAGCGTTGGGGCAGGGGGATGGAACACTGAAGCTTTCTTT; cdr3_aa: CSVGAGGWNTEAFF
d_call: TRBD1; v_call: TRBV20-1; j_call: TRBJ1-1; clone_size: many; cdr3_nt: TGCAGTGCTAGAAAAGGACAGGTCGTTGGCACTGAAGCTTTCTTT; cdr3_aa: CSARKGQVVGTEAFF
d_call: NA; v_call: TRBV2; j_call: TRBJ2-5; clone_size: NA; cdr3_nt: TGTGCCAGCAGTGCTCCCGTTACATCCCTCCAAGAGACCCAGTACTTC; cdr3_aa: CASSAPVTSLQETQYF
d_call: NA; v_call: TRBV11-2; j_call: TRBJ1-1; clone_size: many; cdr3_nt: TGTGCCAGCAGCTTAGGGGCGATGAACACTGAAGCTTTCTTT; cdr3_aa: CASSLGAMNTEAFF
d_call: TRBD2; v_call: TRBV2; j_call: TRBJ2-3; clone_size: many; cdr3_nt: TGTGCCAGCAGCCTAGCGGGAGTGGGAGATACGCAGTATTTT; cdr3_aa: CASSLAGVGDTQYF
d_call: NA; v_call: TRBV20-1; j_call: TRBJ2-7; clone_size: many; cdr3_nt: TGCAGTGCCAGAGGAACTTTCTCCTACGAGCAGTACTTC; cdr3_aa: CSARGTFSYEQYF
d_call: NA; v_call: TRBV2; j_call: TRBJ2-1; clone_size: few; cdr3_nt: TGTGCCACCTCGCCCTCCTACAATGAGCAGTTCTTC; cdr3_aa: CATSPSYNEQFF
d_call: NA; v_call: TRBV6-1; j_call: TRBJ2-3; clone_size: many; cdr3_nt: TGTGCCAGCAGTTCTACGGGGGCTCTCACAGATACGCAGTATTTT; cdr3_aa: CASSSTGALTDTQYF
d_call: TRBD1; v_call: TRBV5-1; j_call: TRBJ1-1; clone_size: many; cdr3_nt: TGCGCCAGCAGCGCCCGGACAGGCGGGAACACTGAAGCTTTCTTT; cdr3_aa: CASSARTGGNTEAFF
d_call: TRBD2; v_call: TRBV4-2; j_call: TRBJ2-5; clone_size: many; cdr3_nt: TGTGCCAGCAGCCAAGAACTAGCGGGAGACCAAGAGACCCAGTACTTC; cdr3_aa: CASSQELAGDQETQYF
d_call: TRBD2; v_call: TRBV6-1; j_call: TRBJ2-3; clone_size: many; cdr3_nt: TGTGCCAGCAGTGCTAGCGGGGAGATCACAGATACGCAGTATTTT; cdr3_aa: CASSASGEITDTQYF
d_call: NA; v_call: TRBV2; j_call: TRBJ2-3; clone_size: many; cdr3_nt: TGTGCCAGCAGGAAGGTCGGCAGCCGCACAGATACGCAGTATTTT; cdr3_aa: CASRKVGSRTDTQYF
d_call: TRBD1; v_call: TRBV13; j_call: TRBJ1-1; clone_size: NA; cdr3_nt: TGTGCCAGCAGCTTCTTGACAGGGGGCACTGAAGCTTTCTTT; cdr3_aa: CASSFLTGGTEAFF
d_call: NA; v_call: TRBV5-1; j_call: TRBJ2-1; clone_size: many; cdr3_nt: TGCGCCAGCAGCATCGTCGGGGGTAACTACAATGAGCAGTTCTTC; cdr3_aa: CASSIVGGNYNEQFF
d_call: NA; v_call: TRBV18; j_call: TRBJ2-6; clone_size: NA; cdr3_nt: TGTGCCAGCTCCTCCATCGACTCTGGGGCCAACGTCCTGACTTTC; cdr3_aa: CASSSIDSGANVLTF
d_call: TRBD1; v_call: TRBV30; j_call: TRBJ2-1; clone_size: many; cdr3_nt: TGTGCCTGGAGACGTAAGGGGGCAGTCTATGTCAATGAGCAGTTCTTC; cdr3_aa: CAWRRKGAVYVNEQFF
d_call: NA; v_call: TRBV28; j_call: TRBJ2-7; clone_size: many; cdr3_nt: TGTGCCAGCCGGGGGGCCTCCACCTCCTACGAGCAGTACTTC; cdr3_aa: CASRGASTSYEQYF
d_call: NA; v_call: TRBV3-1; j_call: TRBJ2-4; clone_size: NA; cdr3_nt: TGTGCCAGCAGCCAAGATGGCTCAAACATTCAGTACTTC; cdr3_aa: CASSQDGSNIQYF
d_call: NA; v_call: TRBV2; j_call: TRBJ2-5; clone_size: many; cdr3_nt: TGTGCCAGCAGAGCCAACAGGGGAGGAAAAGAGACCCAGTACTTC; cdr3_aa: CASRANRGGKETQYF
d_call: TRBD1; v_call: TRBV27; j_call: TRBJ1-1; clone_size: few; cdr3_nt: TGTGCCAGCAGTTTATACTTGACAGGGGCGGCTGAAGCTTTCTTT; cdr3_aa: CASSLYLTGAAEAFF
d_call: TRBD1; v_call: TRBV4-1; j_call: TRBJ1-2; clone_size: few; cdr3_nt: TGCGCCAGCAAACCCCCAGGGGGCAATGGCTACACCTTC; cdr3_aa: CASKPPGGNGYTF
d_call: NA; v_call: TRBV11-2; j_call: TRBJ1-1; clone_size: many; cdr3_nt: TGTGCCAGCAGCTCCCACGGGGCGGGTACTGAAGCTTTCTTT; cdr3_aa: CASSSHGAGTEAFF
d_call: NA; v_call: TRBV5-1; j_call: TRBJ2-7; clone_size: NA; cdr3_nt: TGCGCCAGCAGCTTGGAAGTCAGCTACGAGCAGTACTTC; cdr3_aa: CASSLEVSYEQYF
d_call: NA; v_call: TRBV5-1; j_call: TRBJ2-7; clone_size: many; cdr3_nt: TGCGCCAGCAGCCTGACGATACAGGGTGGCGAGCAGTACTTC; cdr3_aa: CASSLTIQGGEQYF
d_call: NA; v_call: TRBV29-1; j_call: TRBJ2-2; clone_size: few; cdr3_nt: TGCAGCGTTGTAGGCACCGGGGAGCTGTTTTTT; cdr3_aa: CSVVGTGELFF
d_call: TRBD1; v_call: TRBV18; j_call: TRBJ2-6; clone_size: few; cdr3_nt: TGTGCCAGCTCACCCTGGACAGGCCCCATCTCTGGGGCCAACGTCCTGACTTTC; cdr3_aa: CASSPWTGPISGANVLTF
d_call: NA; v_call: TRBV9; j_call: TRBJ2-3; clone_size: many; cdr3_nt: TGTGCCAGCAGCGTAGGTCACACAGATACGCAGTATTTT; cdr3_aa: CASSVGHTDTQYF
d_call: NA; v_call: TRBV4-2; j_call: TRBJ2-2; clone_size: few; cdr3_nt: TGTGCCAGCAGCCAAGCCGGGACTGGGAACACCGGGGAGCTGTTTTTT; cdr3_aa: CASSQAGTGNTGELFF
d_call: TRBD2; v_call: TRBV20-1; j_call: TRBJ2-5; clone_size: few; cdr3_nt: TGCAGTGCTAGAGAGGGGGGACTAGCGGGAGAGCAAAAGACCCAGTACTTC; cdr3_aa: CSAREGGLAGEQKTQYF
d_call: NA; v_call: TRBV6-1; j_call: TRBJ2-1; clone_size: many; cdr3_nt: TGTGCCAGTACTCAGGGTAGGGGTGAGCAGTTCTTC; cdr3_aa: CASTQGRGEQFF
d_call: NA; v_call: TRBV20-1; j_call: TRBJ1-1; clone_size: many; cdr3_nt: TGCAGTGCAACTTCGGTGTTCGGTGAAGCTTTCTTT; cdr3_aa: CSATSVFGEAFF
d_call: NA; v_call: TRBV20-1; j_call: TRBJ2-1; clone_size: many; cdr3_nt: TGCAGTGCTAGAGATCAGGTCATGGCGGGAAGAATTGATGAGCAGTTCTTC; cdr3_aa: CSARDQVMAGRIDEQFF
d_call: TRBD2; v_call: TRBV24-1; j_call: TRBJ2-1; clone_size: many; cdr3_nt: TGTGCCACCAGTGATGTAGCGGGAGCGGTGGATGAGCAGTTCTTC; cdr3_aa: CATSDVAGAVDEQFF
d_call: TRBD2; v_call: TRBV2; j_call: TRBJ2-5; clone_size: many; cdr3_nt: TGTGCCAGCACCCCAGAAGCGGGAGGGCCGGAGACCCAGTACTTC; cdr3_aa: CASTPEAGGPETQYF
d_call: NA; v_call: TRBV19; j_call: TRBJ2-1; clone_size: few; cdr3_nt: TGTGCCAGTAGTATCTCCTATTACAATGAGCAGTTCTTC; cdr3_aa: CASSISYYNEQFF
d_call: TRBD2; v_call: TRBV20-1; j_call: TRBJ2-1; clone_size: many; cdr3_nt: TGCAGTGCTAGTAGCGGGAACCCCTACAATGAGCAGTTCTTC; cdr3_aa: CSASSGNPYNEQFF
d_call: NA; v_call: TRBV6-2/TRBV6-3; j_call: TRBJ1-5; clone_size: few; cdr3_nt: TGTGCCAGCAGTTATAGAAAAACCCGGGATCAGCCCCAGCATTTT; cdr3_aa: CASSYRKTRDQPQHF
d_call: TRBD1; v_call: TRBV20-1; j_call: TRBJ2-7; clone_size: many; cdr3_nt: TGCAGTGCTACAGGCAGGGACAGGCTTTTGCACGAGCAGTACTTC; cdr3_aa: CSATGRDRLLHEQYF
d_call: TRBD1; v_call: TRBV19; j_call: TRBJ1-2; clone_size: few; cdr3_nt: TGTGCCAGTAGCATGACAGGGGGCCGCTATGGCTACACCTTC; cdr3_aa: CASSMTGGRYGYTF
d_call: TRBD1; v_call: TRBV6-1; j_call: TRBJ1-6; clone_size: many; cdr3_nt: TGTGCCAGCGTGAGACAGGGGGCGATAAGTGGTTCACCCCTCCACTTT; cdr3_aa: CASVRQGAISGSPLHF
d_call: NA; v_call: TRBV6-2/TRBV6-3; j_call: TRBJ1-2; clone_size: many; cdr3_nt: TGTGCCAGCAGTCTAGGACACATAGGAGGCTACACCTTC; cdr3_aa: CASSLGHIGGYTF
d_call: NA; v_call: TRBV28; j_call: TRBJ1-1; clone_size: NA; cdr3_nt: TGTGCCAGCGGCCCAGGGAGTGCTGAAGCTTTCTTT; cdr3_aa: CASGPGSAEAFF
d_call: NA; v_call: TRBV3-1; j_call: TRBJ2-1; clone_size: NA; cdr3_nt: TGTGCCAGCAGTAAGGGGAGCTCCGGGGGCAATGAGCAGTTCTTC; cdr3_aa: CASSKGSSGGNEQFF
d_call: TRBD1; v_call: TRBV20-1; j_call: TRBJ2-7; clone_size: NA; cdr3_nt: TGCAGTGCTATTCTCCGGGACAGGGGGCTCCACGAGCAGTACTTC; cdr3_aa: CSAILRDRGLHEQYF